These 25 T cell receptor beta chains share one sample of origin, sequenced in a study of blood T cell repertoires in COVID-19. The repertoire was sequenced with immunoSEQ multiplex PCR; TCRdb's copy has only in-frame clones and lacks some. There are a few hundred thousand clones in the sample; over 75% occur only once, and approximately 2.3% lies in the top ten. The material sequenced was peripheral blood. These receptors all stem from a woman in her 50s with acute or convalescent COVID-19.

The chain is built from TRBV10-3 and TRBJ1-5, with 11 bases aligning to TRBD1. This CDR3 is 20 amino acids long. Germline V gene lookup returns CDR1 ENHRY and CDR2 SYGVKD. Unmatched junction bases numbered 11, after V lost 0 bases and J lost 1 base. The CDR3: CAISESHGTGGWGSNQPQHF. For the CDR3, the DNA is TGTGCCATCAGTGAGTCCCACGGGACAGGGGGTTGGGGCAGCAATCAGCCCCAGCATTTT.

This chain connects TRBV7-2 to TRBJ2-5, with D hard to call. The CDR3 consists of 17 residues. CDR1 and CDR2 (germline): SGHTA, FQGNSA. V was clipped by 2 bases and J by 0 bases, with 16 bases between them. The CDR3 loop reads CASSLIFGAANQETQYF. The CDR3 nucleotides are TGTGCCAGCAGCTTAATTTTTGGTGCGGCAAACCAAGAGACCCAGTACTTC.

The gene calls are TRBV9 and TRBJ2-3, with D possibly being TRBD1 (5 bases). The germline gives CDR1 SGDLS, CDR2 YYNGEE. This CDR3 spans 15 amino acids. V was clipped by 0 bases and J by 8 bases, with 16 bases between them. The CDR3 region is CASSVGSGQKATQYF. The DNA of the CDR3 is TGTGCCAGCAGCGTAGGGTCAGGGCAGAAGGCTACGCAGTATTTT.

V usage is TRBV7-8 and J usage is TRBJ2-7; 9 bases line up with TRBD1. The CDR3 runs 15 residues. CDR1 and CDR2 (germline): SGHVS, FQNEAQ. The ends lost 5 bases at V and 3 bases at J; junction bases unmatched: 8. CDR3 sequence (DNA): TGTGCCAGCAGCACTCTACCGGGACAGGGCTACGAGCAGTACTTC. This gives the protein CASSTLPGQGYEQYF.

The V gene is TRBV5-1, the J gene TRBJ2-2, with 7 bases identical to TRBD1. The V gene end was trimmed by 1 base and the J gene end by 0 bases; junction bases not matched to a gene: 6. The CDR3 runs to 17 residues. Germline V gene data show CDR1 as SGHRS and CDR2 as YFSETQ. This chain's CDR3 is CASSLSAGGANTGELFF. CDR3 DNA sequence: TGCGCCAGCAGCTTGTCAGCAGGGGGTGCGAACACCGGGGAGCTGTTTTTT.

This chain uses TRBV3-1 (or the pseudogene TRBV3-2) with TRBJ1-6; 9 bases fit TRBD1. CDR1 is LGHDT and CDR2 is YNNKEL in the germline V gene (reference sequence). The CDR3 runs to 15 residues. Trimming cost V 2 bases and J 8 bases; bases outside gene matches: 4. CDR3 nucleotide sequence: TGTGCCAGCAGCCAAACAGGGGGCGGCGATTCACCCCTCCACTTT. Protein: CASSQTGGGDSPLHF.

CDR3 in DNA: TGTGCCAGCAGTGCCAGGGGTAGGGAGCCCCAGCATTTT. It codes for CASSARGREPQHF. The V gene is TRBV27, the J gene TRBJ1-5, with D possibly TRBD1 on 6 matching bases. With 5 bases removed from V and 8 bases from J, the gap between germline ends came to 13 bases. The germline CDR1 and CDR2 sequences are MNHEY and SMNVEV (reference sequence). The CDR3 runs 13 residues.

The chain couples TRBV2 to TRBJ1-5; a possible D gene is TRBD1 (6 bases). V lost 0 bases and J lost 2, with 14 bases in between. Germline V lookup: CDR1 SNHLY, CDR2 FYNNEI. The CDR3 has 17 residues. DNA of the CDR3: TGTGCCAGCAGTGAAGCAGAGGGGGAGGGGGGCAATCAGCCCCAGCATTTT. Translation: CASSEAEGEGGNQPQHF.

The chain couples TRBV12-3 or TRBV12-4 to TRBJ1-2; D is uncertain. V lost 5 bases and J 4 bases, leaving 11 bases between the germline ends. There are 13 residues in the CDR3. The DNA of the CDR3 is TGTGCCAGCAGTGGCCGGCGGAGCTATGGCTACACCTTC. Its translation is CASSGRRSYGYTF.

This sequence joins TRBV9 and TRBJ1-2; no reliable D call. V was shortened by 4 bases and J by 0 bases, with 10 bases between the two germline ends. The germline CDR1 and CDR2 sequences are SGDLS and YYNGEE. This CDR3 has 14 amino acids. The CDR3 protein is CASSPREPNYGYTF. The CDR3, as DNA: TGTGCCAGCAGCCCCCGGGAGCCTAACTATGGCTACACCTTC.

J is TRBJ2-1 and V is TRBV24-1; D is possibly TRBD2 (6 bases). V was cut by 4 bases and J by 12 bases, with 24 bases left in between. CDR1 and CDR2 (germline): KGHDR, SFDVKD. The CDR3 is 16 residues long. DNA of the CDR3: TGTGCCACCAGTGACCTTGGATCAATCGGAGGGCATGGGCAGTTCTTC. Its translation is CATSDLGSIGGHGQFF.

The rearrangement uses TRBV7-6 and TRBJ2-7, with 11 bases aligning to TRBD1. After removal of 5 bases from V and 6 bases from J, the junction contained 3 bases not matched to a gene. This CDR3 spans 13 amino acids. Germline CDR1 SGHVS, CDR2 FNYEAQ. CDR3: CASSVGQGGEQYF. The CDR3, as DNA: TGTGCCAGCAGCGTGGGACAGGGGGGCGAGCAGTACTTC.

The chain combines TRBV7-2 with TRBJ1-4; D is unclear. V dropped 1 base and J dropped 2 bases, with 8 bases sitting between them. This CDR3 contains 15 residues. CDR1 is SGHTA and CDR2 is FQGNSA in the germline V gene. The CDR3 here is CASSLVVSTNEKLFF. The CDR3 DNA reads TGTGCCAGCAGCTTAGTGGTCAGTACTAATGAAAAACTGTTTTTT.

As DNA, the CDR3 is TGTGCCAGCAGTGAAATCGAGAATCAGCCCCAGCATTTT. It translates to CASSEIENQPQHF. The chain employs TRBV6-1 and TRBJ1-5; D gene unclear. V shed 2 bases and J shed 4 bases, with 6 bases lying between them. The V gene's germline CDR1 is MNHNS and CDR2 SASEGT. The CDR3 length is 13 residues.

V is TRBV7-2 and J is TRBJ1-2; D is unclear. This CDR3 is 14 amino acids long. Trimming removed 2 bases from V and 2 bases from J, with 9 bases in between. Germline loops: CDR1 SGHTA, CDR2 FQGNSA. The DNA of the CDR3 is TGTGCCAGCAGCTTATCTGAGAAAAACTATGGCTACACCTTC. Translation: CASSLSEKNYGYTF.

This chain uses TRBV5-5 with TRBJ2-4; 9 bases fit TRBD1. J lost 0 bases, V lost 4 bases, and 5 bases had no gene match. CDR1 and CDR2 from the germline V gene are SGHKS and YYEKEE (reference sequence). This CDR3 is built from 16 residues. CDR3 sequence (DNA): TGTGCCAGCAGCCGAACGACAGGGGGAGCCAAAAACATTCAGTACTTC. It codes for CASSRTTGGAKNIQYF.

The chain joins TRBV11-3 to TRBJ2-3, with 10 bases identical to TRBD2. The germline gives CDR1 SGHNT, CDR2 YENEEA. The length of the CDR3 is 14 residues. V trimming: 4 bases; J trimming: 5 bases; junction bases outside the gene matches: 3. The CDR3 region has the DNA TGTGCCAGCAGCTCTAGCGGGAGTTTAGATACGCAGTATTTT. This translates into CASSSSGSLDTQYF.

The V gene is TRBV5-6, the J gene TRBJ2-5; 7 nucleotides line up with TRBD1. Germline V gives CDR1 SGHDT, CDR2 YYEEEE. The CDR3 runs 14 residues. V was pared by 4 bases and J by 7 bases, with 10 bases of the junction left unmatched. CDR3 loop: CASSRDREIRTQYF. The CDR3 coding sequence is TGTGCCAGCAGCCGAGACAGGGAGATCAGGACCCAGTACTTC. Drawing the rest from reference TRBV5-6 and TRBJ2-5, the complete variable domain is DAGVTQSPTHLIKTRGQQVTLRCSPKSGHDTVSWYQQALGQGPQFIFQYYEEEERQRGNFPDRFSGHQFPNYSSELNVNALLLGDSALYLCASSRDREIRTQYFGPGTRLLVL.

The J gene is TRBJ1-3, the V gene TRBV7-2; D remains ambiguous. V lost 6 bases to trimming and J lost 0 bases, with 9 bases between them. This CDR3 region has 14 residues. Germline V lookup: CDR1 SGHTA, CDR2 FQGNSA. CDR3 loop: CASSPQASGNTIYF. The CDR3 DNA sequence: TGTGCCAGCAGTCCCCAGGCCTCTGGAAACACCATATATTTT.

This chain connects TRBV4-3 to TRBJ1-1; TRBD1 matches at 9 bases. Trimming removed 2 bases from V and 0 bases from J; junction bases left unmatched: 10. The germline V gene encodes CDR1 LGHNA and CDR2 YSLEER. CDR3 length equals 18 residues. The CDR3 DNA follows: TGCGCCAGCAGCCAACTGCATCCTGGGACAGGGTTGAACACTGAAGCTTTCTTT. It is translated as CASSQLHPGTGLNTEAFF.

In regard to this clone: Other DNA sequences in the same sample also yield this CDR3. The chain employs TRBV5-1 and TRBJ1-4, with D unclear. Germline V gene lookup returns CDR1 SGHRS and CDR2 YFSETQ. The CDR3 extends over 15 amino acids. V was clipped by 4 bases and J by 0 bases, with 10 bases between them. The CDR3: CASSPTPATNEKLFF. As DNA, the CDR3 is TGCGCCAGCAGCCCGACACCCGCAACTAATGAAAAACTGTTTTTT.

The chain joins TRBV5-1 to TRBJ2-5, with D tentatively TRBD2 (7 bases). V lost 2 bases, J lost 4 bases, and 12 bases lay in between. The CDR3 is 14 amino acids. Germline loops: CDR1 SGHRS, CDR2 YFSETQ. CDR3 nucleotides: TGCGCCAGCAGCTTCGCAGGGGAGGGAGAGACCCAGTACTTC. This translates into CASSFAGEGETQYF.

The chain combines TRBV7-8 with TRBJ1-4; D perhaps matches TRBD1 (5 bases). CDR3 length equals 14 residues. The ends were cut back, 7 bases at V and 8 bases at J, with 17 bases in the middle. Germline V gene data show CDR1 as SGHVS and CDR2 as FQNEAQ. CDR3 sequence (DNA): TGTGCCAGCACCCTGGACGGGGGGTCGGAAAAACTGTTTTTT. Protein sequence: CASTLDGGSEKLFF.

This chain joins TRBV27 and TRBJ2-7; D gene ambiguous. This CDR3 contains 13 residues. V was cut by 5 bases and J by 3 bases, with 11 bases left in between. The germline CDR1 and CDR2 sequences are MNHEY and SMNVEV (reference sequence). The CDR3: CASSLRYDYEQYF. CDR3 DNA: TGTGCCAGCAGTCTCAGGTACGACTACGAGCAGTACTTC.

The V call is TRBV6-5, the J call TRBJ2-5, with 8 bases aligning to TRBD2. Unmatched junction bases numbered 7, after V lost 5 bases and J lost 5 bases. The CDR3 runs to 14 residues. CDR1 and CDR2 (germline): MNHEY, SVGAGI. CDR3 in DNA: TGTGCCAGCAGTCAAAGCGGGAGTTGGGAGACCCAGTACTTC. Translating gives CASSQSGSWETQYF.